This T cell receptor beta chain was captured by sequencing in a study of blood T cell repertoires in COVID-19. Study in general: Some COVID-19 samples were acute and others convalescent; all came from the United States, Italy and Spain. PBMCs, B-cell-depleted T cells, or T cells were the source of the cDNA or gDNA that made up the material.

The CDR3 is 16 residues long. V lost 0 bases, J lost 3 bases, and 4 bases stayed unmatched. Germline-derived CDR1 and CDR2 are MGHRA and YSYEKL. This clone appeared a few times. This sample also contains other DNA sequences that code for the same CDR3. TCRdb's table, derived via immunoSEQ multiplex PCR, lists solely in-frame clones and lacks some. The sample shows 50,000 to 70,000 clones, around 90% of them seen only once. The chain is built from TRBV4-1 and TRBJ2-1; 8 positions match TRBD2. The material sequenced was peripheral blood. This receptor was obtained from a human donor with active COVID-19. The donor label of this sample is uncertain. CDR3: CASSQDIGGVYNEQFF. CDR3 in DNA: TGCGCCAGCAGCCAAGATATCGGGGGGGTCTACAATGAGCAGTTCTTC.